This T cell receptor beta chain is drawn from a study of vaccination and CD4 T cells after COVID-19. Study information: Culture controls were given either a CEFX pool, an HIV-1 Nef pool, or no peptide.

The treatment: approximately 11-day PBMC culture with coronavirus spike peptide pools or control peptides (ViraFEST assay). ViraFEST sequenced TCRs after peptide-pool expansion of antigen-specific T cells. Trimming stripped 0 bases from V and 3 bases from J, with 10 bases between. Germline V lookup: CDR1 SGHTS, CDR2 YDEGEE. This CDR3 contains 14 residues. Concerning this clonotype itself: Its specificity is not known.

The study sequenced cultured CD4+ T cell DNA using the Oncomine TCR Beta short-read assay. MiXCR, applied by TCRdb to the PCR reads, yields one record per CDR3 protein. The sample has about 10,000 distinct CDR3 sequences; roughly two thirds are singletons. Sequenced material: CD4+ T cells from blood, cultured in vitro. This TCR was recovered from a human donor who had recovered from COVID-19. The chain carries TRBV5-8 and TRBJ2-7, with D unresolved. CDR3 loop: CASSLEVWSYEQYF. In DNA form, the CDR3 reads TGTGCCAGCAGCTTGGAAGTCTGGAGCTACGAGCAGTACTTC.